These 19 T cell receptor beta chains share one sample of origin, sequenced in a study of T cells in Graves' hyperthyroidism and ophthalmopathy. TCR beta CDR3 region amplification was performed from RNA transcripts. The TCR CDR3 first-round RT-PCR relied on the HTBI primer set. TCRdb re-called the multiplex PCR reads through MiXCR, storing one row per CDR3 protein. The sample comprises under 400,000 distinct CDR3 sequences, around 17% of which are singletons, and 33% rests with the top ten. The sample comprised blood. The source of these receptors is a man aged 30 to 39 with Graves' hyperthyroidism.

The V and J genes are TRBV10-2 and TRBJ2-7; tentative D call: TRBD1 (7 bases). This CDR3 is built from 13 residues. Germline V gene lookup returns CDR1 WSHSY and CDR2 SAAADI. V shed 6 bases and J shed 1 base, with 10 bases lying between them. The CDR3: CASSAGQSYEQYF. As DNA, the CDR3 is TGCGCCAGCAGCGCGGGACAGTCCTACGAGCAGTACTTC.

A few counts support this clonotype. The genes are TRBV2 and TRBJ1-5, with D possibly TRBD1 on 5 matching bases. The CDR3 runs to 13 residues. The germline V gene has CDR1 SNHLY and CDR2 FYNNEI. Between the trimmed V and J ends, which lost 10 bases and 6 bases, there was a span of 16 bases. The CDR3 DNA is TGTGCCACGAAGGAAGAGGGGCGTCAGCCCCAGCATTTT. Its protein product is CATKEEGRQPQHF.

This clonotype was picked up a small number of times. CDR3 sequence: CATSLGTGYGYTF. The CDR3 bases are TGTGCCACCAGCCTGGGGACAGGCTATGGCTACACCTTC. The V gene is TRBV24-1, the J gene TRBJ1-2; 8 positions agree with TRBD1. CDR1 is KGHDR, CDR2 SFDVKD, per germline. V lost 7 bases and J lost 4; bases outside the gene matches: 4. The CDR3 is 13 residues long.

Ten or more counts support this clonotype. The chain joins TRBV30 to TRBJ2-7; TRBD2 is a possible D gene (5 bases). The V gene lost 2 bases and the J gene lost 6 bases, with 11 bases spanning the gap. This CDR3 is 12 amino acids long. Germline assignment: CDR1 GTSNPN and CDR2 SVGIG (reference sequence). The CDR3 spells CAWSPVGSEQYF. The CDR3 coding sequence is TGTGCCTGGAGTCCGGTGGGGAGCGAGCAGTACTTC.

This clonotype was counted a few times. This chain links TRBV12-3 or TRBV12-4 with TRBJ2-1; 10 nucleotides line up with TRBD1. This CDR3 is 15 amino acids long. V trimming: 3 bases; J trimming: 4 bases; junction bases outside the gene matches: 3. The CDR3 loop reads CASSFPGQGYNEQFF. In nucleotides, the CDR3 is TGTGCCAGCAGTTTCCCGGGACAGGGGTACAATGAGCAGTTCTTC.

This clonotype was recorded at least ten times. The chain combines TRBV7-6 with TRBJ2-1; D is uncertain. V dropped 5 bases and J dropped 6 bases, with 14 bases sitting between them. Germline V gene sequence: CDR1 SGHVS, CDR2 FNYEAQ. The CDR3 spans 14 residues. CDR3 coding DNA: TGTGCCAGCAGCCCTTCCTTGGCGCGCAATGAGCAGTTCTTC. As protein: CASSPSLARNEQFF.

The sample holds a few counts of this clonotype. The CDR3 DNA is TGCAGTGCCCGGGGACAGGGCCCTGAAGCTTTCTTT. Residues: CSARGQGPEAFF. V and J are TRBV20-1 and TRBJ1-1; TRBD1 aligns across 9 bases. In germline, CDR1 is DFQATT, CDR2 SNEGSKA (reference sequence). The CDR3 has 12 amino acids. The trim removed 6 bases at V and 6 bases at J, leaving 5 bases unmatched.

Ten or more counts support this clonotype. The V and J genes are TRBV12-3 or TRBV12-4 and TRBJ2-1; D is perhaps TRBD1 or TRBD2 (5 bases each). Trimming pared 6 bases from V and 7 bases from J, leaving 16 bases between. The CDR3 runs to 14 residues. The CDR3 DNA reads TGTGCCAGCAGACGAACGGGACCGACTAATGAGCAGTTCTTC. Its translation is CASRRTGPTNEQFF.

This clonotype came up many times. V and J are TRBV29-1 and TRBJ2-1; the D is unclear. V gave up 4 bases and J gave up 6 bases, with 16 bases separating them. This CDR3 is 14 amino acids long. CDR1 is SQVTM and CDR2 is ANQGSEA in the germline V gene. CDR3 loop: CSVVVTAQVNEQFF. For the CDR3, the DNA is TGCAGCGTTGTTGTGACGGCCCAGGTCAATGAGCAGTTCTTC.

This rearrangement joins TRBV20-1 to TRBJ2-3; 11 bases are a match to TRBD2. The CDR3 is 15 residues long. V dropped 3 bases and J dropped 0; count of bases not matched to a gene: 2. Germline V CDR1 and CDR2: DFQATT, SNEGSKA (reference sequence). The CDR3 is CSARGLAVSTDTQYF. CDR3 coding DNA: TGCAGTGCTAGGGGACTAGCGGTTAGCACAGATACGCAGTATTTT.

The chain is built from TRBV3-1 and TRBJ1-1; 8 nucleotides align to TRBD1. Germline CDR1 reads LGHDT; CDR2 reads YNNKEL (reference sequence). Trimming at V came to 6 bases and at J to 1 base, leaving 7 bases not matched to a gene. The CDR3 spans 15 residues. The CDR3 spells CASRHLGTGNTEAFF. CDR3 in DNA: TGTGCCAGCAGACATTTAGGGACAGGGAACACTGAAGCTTTCTTT. Full variable domain (outside the CDR3, taken from reference TRBV3-1 and TRBJ1-1): DTAVSQTPKYLVTQMGNDKSIKCEQNLGHDTMYWYKQDSKKFLKIMFSYNNKELIINETVPNRFSPKSPDKAHLNLHINSLELGDSAVYFCASRHLGTGNTEAFFGQGTRLTVV.

This clonotype was picked up a small number of times. The chain combines TRBV5-1 with TRBJ2-7, with 10 bases fitting TRBD1. Germline-derived CDR1 and CDR2 are SGHRS and YFSETQ. Trimming at V came to 4 bases and at J to 5 bases, leaving 12 bases not matched to a gene. This CDR3 is built from 16 residues. For the CDR3, the DNA is TGCGCCAGCAGCCCTACATGGGACAGGGGATCAGACGAGCAGTACTTC. Protein: CASSPTWDRGSDEQYF.

In this sample, this clonotype turned up many times. The chain has TRBV12-3 or TRBV12-4 and TRBJ2-3, with TRBD1 identical over 9 bases. Trimming removed 3 bases from V and 1 base from J; junction bases left unmatched: 11. This CDR3 is built from 18 residues. In DNA, the CDR3 is TGTGCCAGCAGTTTTCCGGGGACAGGGTTTAAGGGCACAGATACGCAGTATTTT. Its translation is CASSFPGTGFKGTDTQYF.

The chain joins TRBV5-5 to TRBJ2-2, with 7 bases identical to TRBD1. V lost 3 bases and J lost 3; bases outside the gene matches: 5. The germline V gene has CDR1 SGHKS and CDR2 YYEKEE (reference sequence). The CDR3 runs 15 residues. As DNA, the CDR3 is TGTGCCAGCAGCTGGGACAGATTATACACCGGGGAGCTGTTTTTT. As protein: CASSWDRLYTGELFF.

This rearrangement joins TRBV5-4 to TRBJ1-2; D is ambiguous. Trimming left V 2 bases short and J 1 base short, with 9 bases between. Per germline, CDR1 SGHNT and CDR2 YYREEE (reference sequence). The CDR3 sequence is 14 residues long. Written as DNA, the CDR3 is TGTGCCAGCAGCTTTCGGGGTCATAACTATGGCTACACCTTC. Protein product: CASSFRGHNYGYTF.

This clonotype was picked up a small number of times. The chain is built from TRBV4-1 and TRBJ1-1; TRBD1 aligns across 7 bases. Germline CDR1 is MGHRA and CDR2 is YSYEKL. The CDR3 runs 16 residues. The V and J ends lost 3 bases and 5 bases, in that order; junction bases with no gene match: 12. CDR3 sequence (DNA): TGCGCCAGCAGCCATCCTTCAGGAGGGGGCGCGACTGAAGCTTTCTTT. This gives the protein CASSHPSGGGATEAFF.

There are a few counts of this clonotype. The chain joins TRBV24-1 to TRBJ2-1; D call uncertain. Trimming cost V 1 base and J 6 bases, with 12 bases left between them. This CDR3 has 15 amino acids. The germline V gene encodes CDR1 KGHDR and CDR2 SFDVKD. CDR3 residues: CATSDLGYSSNEQFF. The CDR3 nucleotides read TGTGCCACCAGTGATTTAGGGTATAGTAGCAATGAGCAGTTCTTC.

A note on this clonotype: A read error is likely, as this CDR3 ends without the conserved phenylalanine or tryptophan. This sequence joins TRBV27 and TRBJ1-1; D remains unclear. Per germline, CDR1 MNHEY and CDR2 SMNVEV (reference sequence). There are 12 residues in the CDR3. Trimming left V 4 bases short and J 5 bases short, with 8 bases between. As DNA, the CDR3 is TGTGCCAGCAGTTCAGCCGGTACTGAAGCTTTCTAT. This gives the protein CASSSAGTEAFY.

This clonotype was detected a few times. The chain recombines TRBV27 with TRBJ1-2, with D possibly matching TRBD1 (6 bases). The CDR3 consists of 14 residues. Trimming pared 2 bases from V and 7 bases from J, leaving 14 bases between. The germline gives CDR1 MNHEY, CDR2 SMNVEV (reference sequence). The CDR3 DNA reads as TGTGCCAGCAGTTTAAGGAGGGGGTTGGGTGGCTACACCTTC. Amino acids: CASSLRRGLGGYTF.